The entry that follows covers one TCR beta chain sequence. Its antigen is not yet known. The input lacks base qualities; no much larger clone sits a single base away. Library generation was performed with the immunoSEQ multiplex PCR assay. A mixture of 60 forward primers for TCR Vbeta segments and 13 reverse primers for TCR Jbeta segments was used in the multiplex PCR. The CDR3 region of rearranged TCR beta genes was amplified from genomic DNA with a multiplex PCR assay. The amplified TCR beta libraries were sequenced on the Illumina HiSeq System as 87-base-pair reads. On the study's bioinformatics: In a later analysis, 70 million to 95 million unique TCR beta chains were counted across the approximately 670 repertoires, and about 9.9 million of these chains were shared by at least two donors. Raw reads were error-corrected and collapsed into unique sequences by a nearest-neighbor algorithm in which closely related sequences were merged to remove PCR and sequencing errors. CDR3 sequences were aligned to IMGT reference sequences to assign V, D and J gene segments. For a sequence to be retained, a match of at least six nucleotides was required to both a V gene segment and a J gene segment. Rearrangements were called productive when the CDR3 lacked stop codons and stayed in frame with V and J; all others were non-productive. CDR3 was defined by IMGT convention, running from the second conserved V-encoded cysteine to the conserved J-encoded phenylalanine. The earlier analysis of a few hundred of the donors excluded sequences that lacked an unambiguous match to a single V gene segment. An earlier analysis of approximately 590 of the donors called V segments functional above 56.7% productive rearrangements and segregating when the between-donor standard deviation exceeded 5%. To diagnose cytomegalovirus status from the catalog of TCR beta chain sequences, a statistical classification framework was built. A later analysis assigned V and J genes by comparing TCR nucleotide sequences with IMGT/GENE-DB human TR gene sequences. The TCRdist pipeline was used in a later analysis to assign CDR3 sequences and most-parsimonious VDJ recombination scenarios. A later analysis defined each TCR beta chain by its CDR3 amino acid sequence plus V-gene family, and excluded reads lacking a unique V-gene family. As a way to deal with suspected cross-contamination and a sequencing artifact, a later analysis dropped roughly 620 nucleotide sequences that were highly shared and had low generation probability. A later analysis calculated a clonal expansion index for each public chain from normalized within-repertoire ranks of inferred template counts. A later analysis computed generation probabilities with a VDJ recombination model fitted to out-of-frame rearrangements, and checked the results against IGoR. In a later analysis, TCR-TCR, TCR-HLA and TCR-CMV co-occurrence was scored with hypergeometric tests, and a repertoire-size bias correction was applied to TCR pairs. A later analysis estimated false discovery rates by permuting HLA or CMV assignments 20 times. In a later analysis, co-occurring TCRs were grouped using DBSCAN, with TCRdist sequence similarity added in when clustering inside HLA-allele-positive subsets. For co-occurrence clustering, repertoires with fewer than 30,000 or more than 120,000 public chains were excluded, along with about five repertoires with anomalous nucleotide sharing. This is the immuneACCESS table as TCRdb keeps it, with only in-frame sequences that have V and J called. A part of the clones is gone; compared with another copy, unresolved V genes explain less than half, and the rest is unexplained. V, J and clone size reflect that table, while D and trimming were determined from the DNA. This sample is represented by some 180,000 clones; roughly 77% of them were singletons. The ten largest clones take up 2% to 3% of the sample.

The source of the sample is a study of cytomegalovirus exposure and HLA in healthy donors (dated by TCRdb to the late 2010s). In the study overall: An earlier analysis of some 620 of the donors reported 276 Gb of sequence data and approximately 120 million unique TCR beta sequences obtained from some 170 million T cells. Five DR-DQ haplotypes were handled as single units for association and clustering, since linkage in the cohort was strong. In addition to the first cohort of about 650 subjects, a separate validation cohort of over 90 different subjects was used. The number of typed donors differed by locus: 629-630 for A, B, C, DRB1 and DQB1; approximately 520 for DQA1; over 600 for DPA1; and about 450 for DPB1. About 310 gigabases of sequencing data and around 87 million unique TCR sequences were included in an early release covering 500 to 750 HLA-typed donors. Rather than drawing on any new phenotypic data, the later analysis identified candidate immune exposures from TCR beta sequences and the way those sequences occurred across donors. An earlier analysis of around 580 of the donors used high-throughput TCR beta sequencing to judge whether each TCR beta V gene segment behaved as functional or pseudogenic. A later genetic analysis took genome-wide SNP genotypes for about 55% of the roughly 700 donors and used that subset as a discovery cohort. Among the roughly 400 genotyped donors, roughly 80% belonged to the genetic ancestry cluster associated with self-reported Caucasian donors. HLA typing covered class I and class II loci at four-digit resolution. Donor age, sex, ethnicity and CMV serostatus were compiled alongside the repertoire data. The aim of the study was to test whether cataloging public T cell receptors could identify signatures of past pathogen exposure. The study profiled the T cell repertoires of approximately 700 subjects by immunosequencing and related them to cytomegalovirus serostatus. Among almost 400 genotyped donors of the cohort, an average of about 240,000 unique TCR beta nucleotide sequences were sequenced per donor, 15% to 20% of them non-productive. All discovery cohort repertoires had been generated on a single sequencing platform. A later analysis re-examined previously published TCR beta repertoires from roughly 650 donors and added high-resolution HLA genotyping to investigate patterns of TCR occurrence. The study combined high-throughput TCR immunosequencing, statistical association of individual TCRs with disease status, and machine learning to predict cytomegalovirus infection status.

Points the paper makes about the study in general: Sequencing depth was assumed to be roughly uniform across donors in the presence/absence analyses, though that assumption may not hold. In a later analysis, the rate of TCR association differed among HLA loci, with DRB1 alleles having the most associated TCRs and HLA-C alleles having the fewest. A further reported finding was that TCR beta sequences accurately predicted the HLA-A and HLA-B alleles for most subjects in the first cohort. In a later genetic analysis, fewer N-insertions in productive TCRs were reported among donors in an Asian-associated ancestry cluster than the 666-donor mean. In an earlier analysis of some 550 of the donors, most TCR beta V segments were observed in productive rearrangements about 87% or about 30% of the time, broadly matching IMGT annotations. It was suggested by the authors that the approach could potentially be generalized to other disease states and immunological phenotypes. While some public TCRs were present in many individuals, most TCR sequences turned up only very rarely across donors. An association between a missense DCLRE1C variant and V-gene and J-gene trimming of TCR beta chains was found in a later genetic analysis and replicated in an independent cohort. The study listed over 150 TCR beta chains as associated with cytomegalovirus. A later analysis associated around 16,000 TCR beta sequences with specific HLA alleles at a false discovery rate of 0.05. A group of highly shared sequence variants was considered likely to be a technical artifact of the sequencing pipeline. Linkage disequilibrium might explain the correlated functional status among segregating V segments, but an unknown experimental factor could not be ruled out. When HLA alleles, especially DR and DQ, strongly co-occurred, attributing TCR associations to individual alleles was difficult. In vitro tests confirmed that a few of the cytomegalovirus-associated TCR beta chains recognize cytomegalovirus antigens. CMV serostatus was the only immune exposure information available for the cohort. A later analysis found that HLA-associated TCR beta chains were more clonally expanded and had lower generation probabilities than equally common non-associated chains. The earlier analysis of approximately 540 of the donors excluded roughly 16 rarely observed V segments, including chromosome 9 orphons, because counts were too low. The classifier was reported to diagnose cytomegalovirus status with high specificity and sensitivity in both the original cohort and the validation cohort. The 87-base-pair reads could not distinguish some IMGT-functional V segments, including TRBV6-2 and TRBV6-3, so those segments were excluded. In this cohort, only TCR beta chains were sequenced, and detectable features were limited by the absence of alpha or paired-chain data. In a later analysis, several top co-occurrence clusters were reported to appear linked to parvovirus B19, influenza, CMV and Epstein-Barr virus. HLA typing was unavailable for some donors at each locus, so association tests used only the typed subset. Most CMV-associated TCR beta chains appeared to be HLA-restricted in a later analysis, and the HLA associations seemed to be driven largely by CMV exposure.

CDR3 length: 16 amino acids, cysteine to phenylalanine. The kept DNA is CDR3 alone, 48 bases in frame from the first base. Ends trimmed: V by 5 bases, J by 0 bases; bases unmatched to a gene: 5. The germline V gene specifies KGHSH as CDR1 and LQKENI as CDR2. The cohort comprised several hundred healthy bone marrow donors. At the time of sampling, all cohort members were nominally healthy, though unrecorded immune exposures were likely present. The donor was CMV seropositive and belonged to the group of 250 to 350 seropositive cohort members. Every donor gave a peripheral blood sample, and the peripheral blood mononuclear cells from that sample were used for TCR beta sequencing. Genomic DNA was extracted from the blood cell samples with the Qiagen DNeasy Blood Extraction Kit.

The chain is made from TRBV18 and TRBJ2-1; a stretch of 9 junction bases matches TRBD1. The specimen was PBMCs. This receptor was obtained from a woman aged 25 to 39 in good health and CMV-seropositive. Here is the DNA: TGTGCCAGCTCATCACTGGACAGGGGCTCCTACAATGAGCAGTTCTTC. Its amino acids are CASSSLDRGSYNEQFF.